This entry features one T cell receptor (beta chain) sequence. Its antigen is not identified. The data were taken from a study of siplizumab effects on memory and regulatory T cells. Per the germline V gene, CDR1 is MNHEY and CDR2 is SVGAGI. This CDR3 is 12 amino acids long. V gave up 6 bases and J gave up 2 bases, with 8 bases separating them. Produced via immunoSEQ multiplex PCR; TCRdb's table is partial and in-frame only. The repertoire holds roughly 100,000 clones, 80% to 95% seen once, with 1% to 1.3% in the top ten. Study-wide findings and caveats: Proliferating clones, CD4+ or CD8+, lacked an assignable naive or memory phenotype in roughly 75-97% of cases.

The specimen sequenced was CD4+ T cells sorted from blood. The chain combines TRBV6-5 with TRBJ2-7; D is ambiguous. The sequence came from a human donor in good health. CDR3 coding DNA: TGTGCCAGCAGACATGGAGCCTACGAGCAGTACTTC. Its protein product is CASRHGAYEQYF.